This is a list of T cell receptor beta chains from one sample in a study of shared clonotypes between healthy human individuals. The assay was immunoSEQ multiplex PCR, and TCRdb's table has in-frame clones only and misses some. The sample includes some 500,000 clones, 90% to 96% of them seen just once. Sequencing was done on a sample of naive CD4+ T cells sorted from blood. These receptors were obtained from a woman aged 25-40 years in good health. Both conserved end residues are part of each CDR3. A D gene is named only where the DNA matches it firmly. Some rows mark clone size as missing; the rest say once, few, many or name a class of expanded clone.

d_call: TRBD1
v_call: TRBV5-4
clone_size: .
j_call: TRBJ2-7
cdr3_aa: CASSLGQQSSYEQYF
cdr3_nt: TGTGCCAGCAGCCTGGGACAGCAGAGCTCCTACGAGCAGTACTTC

d_call: .
v_call: TRBV14
clone_size: .
j_call: TRBJ2-2
cdr3_aa: CASSQEGPITGLGELFF
cdr3_nt: TGTGCCAGCAGCCAAGAAGGCCCGATCACGGGGCTCGGGGAGCTGTTTTTT

d_call: .
v_call: TRBV19
clone_size: few
j_call: TRBJ1-2
cdr3_aa: CASSATRDTYGYTF
cdr3_nt: TGTGCCAGTAGTGCTACCCGGGACACCTATGGCTACACCTTC

d_call: .
v_call: TRBV28
clone_size: few
j_call: TRBJ1-1
cdr3_aa: CASSLAPRAAFF
cdr3_nt: TGTGCCAGCAGTTTGGCACCTAGAGCAGCTTTCTTT

d_call: TRBD1
v_call: TRBV28
clone_size: .
j_call: TRBJ1-4
cdr3_aa: CASSWTGDNEKLFF
cdr3_nt: TGTGCCAGCAGTTGGACAGGGGATAATGAAAAACTGTTTTTT

d_call: .
v_call: TRBV18
clone_size: .
j_call: TRBJ2-3
cdr3_aa: CASSPRDGFTDTQYF
cdr3_nt: TGTGCCAGCTCACCTCGGGACGGATTCACAGATACGCAGTATTTT

d_call: .
v_call: TRBV11-2
clone_size: .
j_call: TRBJ2-7
cdr3_aa: CASSPLFEQYF
cdr3_nt: TGTGCCAGCAGCCCCCTTTTCGAGCAGTACTTC

d_call: TRBD2
v_call: TRBV19
clone_size: .
j_call: TRBJ2-1
cdr3_aa: CASSPRDYSYNEQFF
cdr3_nt: TGTGCCAGTAGTCCCCGGGACTACTCCTACAATGAGCAGTTCTTC

d_call: .
v_call: TRBV5-6
clone_size: .
j_call: TRBJ2-3
cdr3_aa: CASSLRVLGARDTQYF
cdr3_nt: TGTGCCAGCAGCTTGAGGGTACTAGGGGCTAGGGATACGCAGTATTTT

d_call: .
v_call: TRBV5-1
clone_size: .
j_call: TRBJ2-7
cdr3_aa: CASSVNRDKAYEQYF
cdr3_nt: TGCGCCAGCAGCGTAAACCGGGACAAAGCCTACGAGCAGTACTTC

d_call: .
v_call: TRBV6-5
clone_size: .
j_call: TRBJ2-1
cdr3_aa: CASSTNYNEQFF
cdr3_nt: TGTGCCAGCAGTACCAACTACAATGAGCAGTTCTTC

d_call: .
v_call: TRBV7-6
clone_size: .
j_call: TRBJ1-4
cdr3_aa: CASSLIATNEKLFF
cdr3_nt: TGTGCCAGCAGCTTAATCGCAACTAATGAAAAACTGTTTTTT

d_call: .
v_call: TRBV30
clone_size: .
j_call: TRBJ2-3
cdr3_aa: CAWSGGRENLDTQYF
cdr3_nt: TGTGCCTGGAGTGGTGGGCGGGAAAATTTGGATACGCAGTATTTT

d_call: TRBD1
v_call: TRBV7-9
clone_size: .
j_call: TRBJ2-2
cdr3_aa: CASREPGQGPTGELFF
cdr3_nt: TGTGCCAGCCGAGAACCGGGACAGGGCCCGACCGGGGAGCTGTTTTTT

d_call: .
v_call: TRBV5-1
clone_size: once
j_call: TRBJ2-1
cdr3_aa: CASSLSGGSYNEQFF
cdr3_nt: TGCGCCAGCAGCTTGTCCGGGGGTTCCTACAATGAGCAGTTCTTC

d_call: .
v_call: TRBV7-6
clone_size: .
j_call: TRBJ1-1
cdr3_aa: CASSLAPAATEAFF
cdr3_nt: TGTGCCAGCAGCTTAGCTCCTGCGGCAACTGAAGCTTTCTTT

d_call: TRBD1
v_call: TRBV28
clone_size: .
j_call: TRBJ1-5
cdr3_aa: CASRIDREDQPQHF
cdr3_nt: TGTGCCAGCAGGATCGACAGGGAGGATCAGCCCCAGCATTTT

d_call: .
v_call: TRBV11-3
clone_size: .
j_call: TRBJ1-1
cdr3_aa: CASSLGGGRTNTEAFF
cdr3_nt: TGTGCCAGCAGCTTGGGGGGTGGGAGGACGAACACTGAAGCTTTCTTT

d_call: .
v_call: TRBV20-1
clone_size: .
j_call: TRBJ2-2
cdr3_aa: CSARRFGELFF
cdr3_nt: TGCAGTGCTAGGAGGTTCGGGGAGCTGTTTTTT

d_call: .
v_call: TRBV5-1
clone_size: .
j_call: TRBJ1-1
cdr3_aa: CASSLVAGSNTEAFF
cdr3_nt: TGCGCCAGCAGCTTGGTGGCAGGGTCGAATACTGAAGCTTTCTTT

d_call: .
v_call: TRBV29-1
clone_size: .
j_call: TRBJ1-1
cdr3_aa: CSAGRGEVAFF
cdr3_nt: TGCAGCGCCGGACGGGGGGAGGTAGCTTTCTTT

d_call: .
v_call: TRBV2
clone_size: once
j_call: TRBJ2-7
cdr3_aa: CASSREGESEQYF
cdr3_nt: TGTGCCAGCAGTCGAGAGGGGGAATCCGAGCAGTACTTC

d_call: .
v_call: TRBV5-1
clone_size: once
j_call: TRBJ2-5
cdr3_aa: CASSSTGEETQYF
cdr3_nt: TGCGCCAGCAGCTCGACAGGCGAAGAGACCCAGTACTTC

d_call: .
v_call: TRBV27
clone_size: once
j_call: TRBJ2-2
cdr3_aa: CASSLGGLAGELFF
cdr3_nt: TGTGCCAGCAGTTTAGGGGGGCTAGCCGGGGAGCTGTTTTTT

d_call: .
v_call: TRBV7-2
clone_size: .
j_call: TRBJ2-4
cdr3_aa: CASSKAGHLNIQYF
cdr3_nt: TGTGCCAGCAGCAAAGCTGGACACTTGAACATTCAGTACTTC

d_call: TRBD2
v_call: TRBV5-4
clone_size: .
j_call: TRBJ2-1
cdr3_aa: CASSTGGGRYEQFF
cdr3_nt: TGTGCCAGCAGCACGGGCGGGGGTAGATATGAGCAGTTCTTC

d_call: .
v_call: TRBV28
clone_size: .
j_call: TRBJ1-1
cdr3_aa: CASSSPLGGSTEAFF
cdr3_nt: TGTGCCAGCAGTTCCCCCCTTGGAGGGAGCACTGAAGCTTTCTTT

d_call: .
v_call: TRBV10-1
clone_size: .
j_call: TRBJ2-1
cdr3_aa: CASSESSGNEQFF
cdr3_nt: TGCGCCAGCAGTGAGTCTAGCGGTAATGAGCAGTTCTTC

d_call: .
v_call: TRBV5-1
clone_size: .
j_call: TRBJ1-1
cdr3_aa: CASSPLSGAPTEAFF
cdr3_nt: TGCGCCAGCAGCCCGCTGTCCGGCGCACCCACTGAAGCTTTCTTT

d_call: .
v_call: TRBV6-5
clone_size: .
j_call: TRBJ2-7
cdr3_aa: CASSYSALERYEQYF
cdr3_nt: TGTGCCAGCAGTTACTCGGCACTAGAAAGATACGAGCAGTACTTC

d_call: .
v_call: TRBV28
clone_size: .
j_call: TRBJ2-6
cdr3_aa: CASSLGPSLHSGANVLTF
cdr3_nt: TGTGCCAGCAGCTTGGGACCTTCACTCCACTCTGGGGCCAACGTCCTGACTTTC

d_call: .
v_call: TRBV11-2
clone_size: .
j_call: TRBJ1-2
cdr3_aa: CASRKTLSGYTF
cdr3_nt: TGTGCCAGCAGAAAAACCCTAAGTGGCTACACCTTC

d_call: TRBD2
v_call: TRBV11-2
clone_size: .
j_call: TRBJ2-7
cdr3_aa: CASSPWGGEQYF
cdr3_nt: TGTGCCAGCAGTCCCTGGGGGGGCGAGCAGTACTTC

d_call: .
v_call: TRBV6-1
clone_size: .
j_call: TRBJ1-1
cdr3_aa: CATQEGGNTEAFF
cdr3_nt: TGTGCCACCCAGGAGGGGGGGAACACTGAAGCTTTCTTT

d_call: .
v_call: TRBV5-1
clone_size: .
j_call: TRBJ2-3
cdr3_aa: CASSFGLGTDTQYF
cdr3_nt: TGCGCCAGCAGCTTCGGCCTGGGCACAGATACGCAGTATTTT

d_call: TRBD1
v_call: TRBV28
clone_size: .
j_call: TRBJ1-6
cdr3_aa: CASTLKWTGDSPLHF
cdr3_nt: TGTGCCAGCACTTTAAAGTGGACAGGGGACTCACCCCTCCACTTT

d_call: .
v_call: TRBV19
clone_size: .
j_call: TRBJ1-1
cdr3_aa: CASSIISGTEAFF
cdr3_nt: TGTGCCAGTAGTATAATTAGTGGCACTGAAGCTTTCTTT

d_call: TRBD2
v_call: TRBV28
clone_size: .
j_call: TRBJ2-7
cdr3_aa: CASSLSGTSGSYEQYF
cdr3_nt: TGTGCCAGCAGTTTATCCGGGACTAGCGGTTCCTACGAGCAGTACTTC

d_call: TRBD2
v_call: TRBV28
clone_size: .
j_call: TRBJ2-1
cdr3_aa: CASSFNGIAGKEQFF
cdr3_nt: TGTGCCAGCAGTTTTAATGGAATAGCGGGGAAAGAGCAGTTCTTC

d_call: TRBD2
v_call: TRBV5-1
clone_size: .
j_call: TRBJ2-3
cdr3_aa: CASGPYGRSGNTQYF
cdr3_nt: TGCGCCAGCGGCCCCTACGGGAGGAGTGGGAATACGCAGTATTTT

d_call: TRBD1
v_call: TRBV19
clone_size: .
j_call: TRBJ1-1
cdr3_aa: CASRVGGYSTEAFF
cdr3_nt: TGTGCCAGTAGAGTAGGGGGCTACAGCACTGAAGCTTTCTTT

d_call: TRBD2
v_call: TRBV28
clone_size: .
j_call: TRBJ2-3
cdr3_aa: CASSLRLAGTAPDTQYF
cdr3_nt: TGTGCCAGCAGCTTGCGACTAGCGGGAACCGCCCCAGATACGCAGTATTTT

d_call: TRBD2
v_call: TRBV5-1
clone_size: .
j_call: TRBJ2-3
cdr3_aa: CASSPGSGGADTQYF
cdr3_nt: TGCGCCAGCAGCCCTGGTAGCGGGGGGGCAGATACGCAGTATTTT

d_call: .
v_call: TRBV6-1
clone_size: .
j_call: TRBJ2-1
cdr3_aa: CASSVGQKHYNEQFF
cdr3_nt: TGTGCCAGCAGTGTAGGTCAGAAGCACTACAATGAGCAGTTCTTC

d_call: .
v_call: TRBV18
clone_size: .
j_call: TRBJ1-2
cdr3_aa: CASSPAGDYGYTF
cdr3_nt: TGTGCCAGCTCACCCGCAGGGGACTATGGCTACACCTTC

d_call: TRBD2
v_call: TRBV4-1
clone_size: .
j_call: TRBJ2-3
cdr3_aa: CASKPGPGRADTQYF
cdr3_nt: TGCGCCAGCAAGCCGGGACCAGGGAGGGCAGATACGCAGTATTTT

d_call: TRBD1
v_call: TRBV27
clone_size: .
j_call: TRBJ1-1
cdr3_aa: CASSSTGMNTEAFF
cdr3_nt: TGTGCCAGCAGTTCGACAGGGATGAACACTGAAGCTTTCTTT

d_call: TRBD2
v_call: TRBV4-1
clone_size: .
j_call: TRBJ2-7
cdr3_aa: CASSQLAGVYEQYF
cdr3_nt: TGCGCCAGCAGCCAACTAGCGGGAGTCTACGAGCAGTACTTC

d_call: .
v_call: TRBV30
clone_size: .
j_call: TRBJ2-1
cdr3_aa: CAWSLLATEQFF
cdr3_nt: TGTGCCTGGAGTTTGTTAGCGACTGAGCAGTTCTTC

d_call: .
v_call: TRBV7-6
clone_size: once
j_call: TRBJ1-4
cdr3_aa: CASSLGATTNEKLFF
cdr3_nt: TGTGCCAGCAGCTTAGGCGCCACAACTAATGAAAAACTGTTTTTT

d_call: TRBD2
v_call: TRBV7-6
clone_size: .
j_call: TRBJ2-1
cdr3_aa: CASSLGYSGSSYNEQFF
cdr3_nt: TGTGCCAGCAGCTTAGGTTATAGCGGGAGCTCCTACAATGAGCAGTTCTTC

d_call: .
v_call: TRBV7-3
clone_size: .
j_call: TRBJ2-2
cdr3_aa: CASRAGGTGELFF
cdr3_nt: TGTGCCAGCAGGGCTGGCGGTACCGGGGAGCTGTTTTTT

d_call: TRBD2
v_call: TRBV4-1
clone_size: .
j_call: TRBJ2-3
cdr3_aa: CASSPHRAGTRGTDTQYF
cdr3_nt: TGCGCCAGCAGCCCCCACCGCGCCGGGACTAGGGGCACAGATACGCAGTATTTT

d_call: TRBD2
v_call: TRBV15
clone_size: .
j_call: TRBJ2-7
cdr3_aa: CATRSSGGYEQYF
cdr3_nt: TGTGCCACCAGGAGTAGCGGGGGCTACGAGCAGTACTTC

d_call: .
v_call: TRBV6-4
clone_size: once
j_call: TRBJ1-2
cdr3_aa: CASSALPGDNPYGYTF
cdr3_nt: TGTGCCAGCAGTGCCCTTCCAGGGGACAATCCCTATGGCTACACCTTC

d_call: TRBD1
v_call: TRBV7-9
clone_size: .
j_call: TRBJ2-7
cdr3_aa: CASSLVPGTGGDEQYF
cdr3_nt: TGTGCCAGCAGCTTAGTACCCGGGACAGGGGGGGATGAGCAGTACTTC

d_call: .
v_call: TRBV18
clone_size: .
j_call: TRBJ1-3
cdr3_aa: CASSPPGTLAGNTIYF
cdr3_nt: TGTGCCAGCTCACCACCCGGGACACTAGCTGGAAACACCATATATTTT

d_call: .
v_call: TRBV7-8
clone_size: .
j_call: TRBJ1-5
cdr3_aa: CASSPPGRGLGNQPQHF
cdr3_nt: TGTGCCAGCAGCCCCCCCGGCAGGGGCCTAGGGAATCAGCCCCAGCATTTT

d_call: .
v_call: TRBV7-2
clone_size: .
j_call: TRBJ2-1
cdr3_aa: CASSFGGSSYNEQFF
cdr3_nt: TGTGCCAGCAGCTTTGGTGGGAGCTCCTACAATGAGCAGTTCTTC

d_call: .
v_call: TRBV15
clone_size: .
j_call: TRBJ1-5
cdr3_aa: CATSTYLTGRNQPQHF
cdr3_nt: TGTGCCACCAGCACCTACTTAACAGGGAGGAATCAGCCCCAGCATTTT